The present entry profiles one T cell receptor (beta chain) with its context. Its specific antigen is unknown. No much larger clonotype is one base removed from it; base qualities were not supplied. These data come from a study of T cells after yellow fever vaccination (dated by TCRdb to the late 2010s). With regard to the full study: Libraries from fractions with low cell numbers were prepared with the SMART-Seq v4 Ultra Low Input RNA kit. Bulk PBMC replicates and cell subsets were isolated from blood drawn at multiple timepoints before and after both primary and secondary immunization. Two healthy male donors made up the cohort, one aged 18 to 30 years and the other aged 30 to 39 years. Bulk TCR alpha and beta repertoires were sequenced longitudinally to track T-cell clones before and after primary and booster YFV17D yellow fever vaccination. The paper as a whole reports these results and caveats: A small share of clonotypes occurred in both CD4 and CD8 compartments, likely arising from convergent recombination. Computational filtering was needed because FACS-sorted repertoires could contain abundant contaminating clonotypes from the bulk population. Most clones expanded after primary vaccination were re-detected after the booster (almost 98% of CD4 and approximately 88% of CD8), suggesting broad memory maintenance. Compared with the primary T-cell response, the secondary T-cell response was weaker but faster, peaking on day 5 rather than day 15. Because only a couple of donors were included in the study, the extent to which the findings can be generalized is limited.

For sequencing, an Illumina NovaSeq 6000 was employed. TCR cDNA was made using 5'RACE template switching, a step that added a universal primer site and unique molecular identifiers. Priming of cDNA synthesis was performed from both the TCR alpha and TCR beta constant segments. Two PCR steps were used to amplify libraries, with sample barcodes and sequencing adapters being added in the second step. Sequencing of the libraries was done on either Illumina HiSeq 2500 (2x100 bp) or NovaSeq (2x150 bp). As for how the authors treated the data: MIGEC was used to demultiplex reads and collapse the reads into UMI consensus sequences, and MiXCR was used for V(D)J alignment. Vaccine-responding clonotypes were defined with edgeR using replicate PBMC samples, requiring FDR below 0.01 and a log2 fold change above 5 up to day 15. Each bulk clonotype received a CD4 or CD8 identity based on whether the sequenced CD4 or CD8 repertoire contained that clonotype at higher abundance. The public reads were reanalyzed by TCRdb: fastp trimming at Q25, MiXCR alignment, in-frame beta chains only. Merged by CDR3 protein, the rows form single entries marked with the most common genes and DNA. None of the V and J calls come from the authors' own analysis; TCRdb made them. This sample gives about 320,000 distinct CDR3 sequences in total; around 12% of them show up just once. The ten largest account for 3.2% of the sample.

For CDR1 and CDR2, the germline V gene lists SGHDT and YYEEEE. V loses 0 bases at its end and J loses 9 bases; junction bases beyond the gene matches: 9. The CDR3 numbers 15 residues from cysteine through phenylalanine. Left in the record is the CDR3 DNA by itself, 45 bases read in frame from the first base. The treatment or condition label, as the study defines it: live attenuated yellow fever vaccine strain. A standard Ficoll-Paque protocol was used to isolate PBMCs from peripheral blood. Dynabeads CD4 and CD8 positive selection kits were used to isolate the CD4 and CD8 T-cell fractions. TriZol was used to extract RNA from bulk PBMCs, CD4 and CD8 fractions, and dextramer-positive and dextramer-negative fractions.

The rearrangement joined TRBV5-6 to TRBJ2-1; TRBD1 lines up with 7 middle nucleotides. Sequenced material: CD4+ T cells sorted from PBMCs, taken 15 days after the yellow fever booster vaccination. This receptor was taken from a man aged 18-30 years who received the YFV17D yellow fever vaccine. The CDR3 here reads CASSLDRGFIGEQFF. The nucleotide sequence reads as follows: TGTGCCAGCAGCTTGGACAGGGGCTTTATAGGTGAGCAGTTCTTC.